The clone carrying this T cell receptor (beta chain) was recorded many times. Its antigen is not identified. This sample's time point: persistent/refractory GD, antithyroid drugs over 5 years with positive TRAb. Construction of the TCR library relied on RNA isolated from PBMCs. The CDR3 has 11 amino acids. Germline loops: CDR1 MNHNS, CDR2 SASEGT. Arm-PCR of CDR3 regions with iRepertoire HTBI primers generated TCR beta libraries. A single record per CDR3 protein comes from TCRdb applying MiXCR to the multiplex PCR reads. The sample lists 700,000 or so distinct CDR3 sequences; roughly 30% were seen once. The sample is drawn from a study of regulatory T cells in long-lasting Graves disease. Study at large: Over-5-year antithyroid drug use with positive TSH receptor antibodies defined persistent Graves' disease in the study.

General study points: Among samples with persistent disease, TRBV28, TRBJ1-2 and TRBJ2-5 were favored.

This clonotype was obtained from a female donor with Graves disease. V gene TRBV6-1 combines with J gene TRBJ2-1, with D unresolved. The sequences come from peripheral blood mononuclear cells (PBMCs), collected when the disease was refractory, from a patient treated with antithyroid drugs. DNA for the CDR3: TGTGTTTCCTACTCCTACAATGAGCAGTTCTTC. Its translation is CVSYSYNEQFF.